A selection of T cell receptor beta chains follows, all from one sample in a study of blood T cell repertoires in COVID-19. TCRdb's table, derived via immunoSEQ multiplex PCR, lists solely in-frame clones and lacks some. The sample shows approximately 320,000 clones, over 75% of them seen only once. The sample consisted of peripheral blood. These receptors came from a human donor in a cohort sampled during active COVID-19. The CDR3 runs from the conserved cysteine through the conserved F or W. Size values are once, few and many counts, or a class for expanded clones, and some rows have none.

V gene	clone size	CDR3 protein
TRBV11-2	NA	CASSLDRGQYNEQFF
TRBV6-6	NA	CASVRWGQQNIQYF
TRBV19	NA	CASIAGGWGQPQHF
TRBV6-5	NA	CASNQRGTGEKLFF
TRBV30	NA	CAWSRQGRTEAFF
TRBV2	NA	CASSERQGSPYGYTF
TRBV7-6	NA	CASSLGGGAKRDTQYF
TRBV5-6	NA	CASSQGVNTEAFF
TRBV27	NA	CASSPDRSNYGYTF
TRBV28	many	CASSLTIGQTINYGYTF
TRBV2	NA	CASSLDRQETQYF
TRBV5-1	once	CASSGTGFGYTF
TRBV14	NA	CASSQVSLVSRKSAFF
TRBV18	NA	CASSRTGNGDGYTF
TRBV2	NA	CAKRQYYGYTF
TRBV11-3	NA	CASSSGTFYEQYF
TRBV25-1	NA	CASSEYRGAGTEAFF
TRBV3-1/TRBV3-2	NA	CASSPPAGLAGTSGTQYF
TRBV6-4	NA	CASSDTGFGYTF
TRBV10-3	NA	CAISEDRGNNQPQHF
TRBV12-5	NA	CASGQAQIDTQYF
TRBV6-5	NA	CASSPGQAAYNEQFF
TRBV30	NA	CAWSGQGYGYTF
TRBV13	NA	CASSLRGANTEAFF
TRBV4-1	NA	CASSPFGDRGYEQYF
TRBV2	NA	CASSEVVPGQLVEAFF
TRBV3-1/TRBV3-2	NA	CASSQEGSGSYEQYF